The clone carrying this T cell receptor (beta chain) has a handful of counts. This sample stems from a study of CD8+ T cells in alopecia areata. CDR1 is LNHDA and CDR2 is SQIVND in the germline V gene (reference sequence). Trimming removed 6 bases at V and 11 bases at J, with 13 bases between. The CDR3 has 12 amino acids. Reverse transcription of extracted RNA yielded cDNA, which provided the sequencing template. The protocol was immunoSEQ multiplex PCR, while the TCRdb copy is restricted to in-frame clones and leaves out a portion. The data contain around 140,000 clones, approximately 49% of them singletons.

The source material was CD4+ T cells sorted from blood, sampled at week 0. This receptor was taken from a human donor with alopecia areata. The chain combines TRBV19 with TRBJ1-4; no reliable D call. The CDR3 here is CASSEEKWKLFF. The CDR3 DNA reads TGTGCCAGTAGCGAAGAGAAGTGGAAACTGTTTTTT.